This T cell receptor beta chain appears in the sequencing data of a study of T cells in Graves' hyperthyroidism and ophthalmopathy. Study details: Blood from the periphery was taken at initial diagnosis, before any treatment.

Clinicians diagnosed patients from clinical symptoms, serum thyroxine and TRAb, thyroid ultrasound and orbital computed tomography. The source material, RNA transcripts, was used to amplify TCR beta CDR3 regions. A set of HTBI primers served as the primers for a first-round RT-PCR of the TCR CDR3. MiXCR, run by TCRdb on the multiplex PCR reads, gives a single entry per CDR3 protein. The data hold almost 600,000 distinct CDR3 sequences, with around 14% observed a single time. A few counts support this clonotype. CDR3 length: 16 residues. From germline, CDR1 is LNHDA and CDR2 SQIVND (reference sequence). With 3 bases removed from V and 5 bases from J, the gap between germline ends came to 16 bases.

This chain uses TRBV19 with TRBJ2-2, with D hard to call. Input material: blood. The source is a woman in her 30s with Graves' hyperthyroidism that later progressed to Graves' ophthalmopathy. CDR3 nucleotide sequence: TGTGCCAGTAGTATCGGTGGCAGGATGAAAACCGGGGAGCTGTTTTTT. Amino acid sequence: CASSIGGRMKTGELFF.